The 13 T cell receptor beta chains listed next were all sequenced from one sample in a study of CD8 T cells in ankylosing spondylitis. Study findings and constraints: Within ankylosing spondylitis blood, a TCR beta motif made up of several highly homologous variants appeared to be characteristic.

Antigen specificity for these receptors is unknown. TCRdb reprocessed the 5' RACE reads via MiXCR and lists one record per CDR3 protein. The data contain around 450,000 distinct CDR3 sequences, 25% to 30% of them singletons. Material for sequencing was blood, either unsorted or a sorted T cell fraction (not recorded which). The receptors here all came from a male donor with ankylosing spondylitis.

J is TRBJ2-3 and V is TRBV18, with D perhaps given as TRBD1 or TRBD2 (5 bases each). V was clipped by 5 bases and J by 5 bases, with 17 bases between them. The CDR3 runs 15 residues. Germline V gene sequence: CDR1 KGHSH, CDR2 LQKENI. CDR3: CASSATGTSKDTQYF. CDR3 nucleotide sequence: TGTGCCAGCTCAGCCACCGGGACCTCGAAAGATACGCAGTATTTT.

This clonotype showed up just a few times. J is TRBJ2-1 and V is TRBV5-1; D ambiguous. Germline assignment: CDR1 SGHRS and CDR2 YFSETQ. The V end lost 0 bases, the J end lost 13 bases, and 11 bases lay between the germline ends. The length of the CDR3 is 12 residues. The CDR3 region is CASSLEVQIQFF. CDR3 nucleotide sequence: TGCGCCAGCAGCTTGGAGGTTCAGATCCAGTTCTTC.

V is TRBV20-1 and J is TRBJ2-7; D unclear. The V end lost 0 bases, the J end lost 2 bases, and 14 bases lay between the germline ends. CDR1 is DFQATT and CDR2 is SNEGSKA in the germline V gene (reference sequence). This CDR3 region has 15 residues. CDR3 loop: CSARDIIRAAYEQYF. The CDR3 DNA sequence: TGCAGTGCTAGAGATATAATTCGGGCGGCCTACGAGCAGTACTTC.

The chain couples TRBV12-3 or TRBV12-4 to TRBJ2-1; 8 bases are shared with TRBD2. V gave up 5 bases and J gave up 6 bases; unmatched junction bases: 6. This CDR3 spans 14 amino acids. CDR3 in DNA: TGTGCCAGCAGTCCTCAACTAGCGGCCAATGAGCAGTTCTTC. Amino acids: CASSPQLAANEQFF.

The V call is TRBV20-1, the J call TRBJ2-4; tentatively, D is TRBD1 (6 bases). V lost 6 bases to trimming and J lost 3 bases, with 12 bases between them. The CDR3 spans 13 residues. The V gene's germline CDR1 is DFQATT and CDR2 SNEGSKA (reference sequence). CDR3 in DNA: TGCAGTGCCAGAACAGGGTACAAAAACATTCAGTACTTC. Translation gives CSARTGYKNIQYF.

This clonotype showed up just a few times. This chain joins TRBV24-1 and TRBJ2-1; a possible D gene is TRBD2 (5 bases). CDR3 size: 14 residues. Deletions cut 5 bases from V and 3 bases from J, with 10 bases between. Germline lookup yields CDR1 KGHDR and CDR2 SFDVKD. The CDR3 DNA sequence: TGTGCCACCAGTGCTCCCCGGGACTACAATGAGCAGTTCTTC. Amino acid sequence: CATSAPRDYNEQFF.

This clonotype occurred many times. The gene calls are TRBV12-3 or TRBV12-4 and TRBJ2-7, with 9 bases that match TRBD2. The trim removed 8 bases at V and 0 bases at J, leaving 8 bases unmatched. The CDR3 loop spans 15 amino acids. CDR3 in DNA: TGTGCCAGCGGCGGGGCTAGCGGGACCTCCTACGAGCAGTACTTC. Translation: CASGGASGTSYEQYF.

This clonotype occurred once. This chain connects TRBV5-6 to TRBJ1-1, with D tentatively TRBD1 (6 bases). Germline lookup yields CDR1 SGHDT and CDR2 YYEEEE. V dropped 3 bases and J dropped 5 bases, with 14 bases sitting between them. The CDR3 runs to 14 residues. The CDR3 loop reads CASSSTIRGTEAFF. The CDR3, as DNA: TGTGCCAGCAGCTCGACCATTAGGGGGACTGAAGCTTTCTTT.

Only a few counts were recorded for this clonotype. This chain connects TRBV20-1 to TRBJ2-3; no definite D call. The CDR3 is made up of 13 amino acids. Trimming left V 0 bases short and J 2 bases short, with 6 bases between. Germline V gives CDR1 DFQATT, CDR2 SNEGSKA (reference sequence). CDR3 in amino acids: CSAREGPTDTQYF. Written as DNA, the CDR3 is TGCAGTGCTAGAGAGGGCCCCACAGATACGCAGTATTTT.

This sequence joins TRBV5-1 and TRBJ2-1; TRBD1 or TRBD2 may be the D gene (5 bases each). There are 12 residues in the CDR3. From germline, CDR1 is SGHRS and CDR2 YFSETQ. With 4 bases removed from V and 9 bases from J, the gap between germline ends came to 11 bases. Written as DNA, the CDR3 is TGCGCCAGCAGCCAGGATGGGGGTGAGCAGTTCTTC. Translating it yields CASSQDGGEQFF.

This clonotype came up a few times. The chain links TRBV20-1 to TRBJ1-6; maybe TRBD1 (5 bases). This CDR3 contains 14 residues. CDR1 and CDR2 (germline): DFQATT, SNEGSKA (reference sequence). Trimming shortened V by 1 base and J by 6 bases, and 10 bases separated the two germline ends. Here the CDR3 reads CSARGEGSNSPLHF. The CDR3 bases are TGCAGTGCTAGAGGGGAGGGGTCTAATTCACCCCTCCACTTT.

This clonotype appeared a single time. The V call is TRBV27, the J call TRBJ1-5, with TRBD1 matching 8 bases. The germline V gene encodes CDR1 MNHEY and CDR2 SMNVEV (reference sequence). CDR3 length: 16 amino acids. V gave up 1 base and J gave up 6 bases; unmatched junction bases: 8. CDR3 in amino acids: CASSLWPPGGIQPQHF. CDR3 nucleotide sequence: TGTGCCAGCAGTTTATGGCCCCCAGGGGGCATTCAGCCCCAGCATTTT.

J is TRBJ1-1 and V is TRBV5-1; no clear D gene. The V gene's germline CDR1 is SGHRS and CDR2 YFSETQ. This CDR3 is 15 amino acids long. V gave up 1 base and J gave up 4 bases, with 14 bases separating them. This CDR3 reads CASSLSGGSSTEAFF. CDR3 bases: TGCGCCAGCAGCTTGTCTGGTGGGTCCAGCACTGAAGCTTTCTTT.